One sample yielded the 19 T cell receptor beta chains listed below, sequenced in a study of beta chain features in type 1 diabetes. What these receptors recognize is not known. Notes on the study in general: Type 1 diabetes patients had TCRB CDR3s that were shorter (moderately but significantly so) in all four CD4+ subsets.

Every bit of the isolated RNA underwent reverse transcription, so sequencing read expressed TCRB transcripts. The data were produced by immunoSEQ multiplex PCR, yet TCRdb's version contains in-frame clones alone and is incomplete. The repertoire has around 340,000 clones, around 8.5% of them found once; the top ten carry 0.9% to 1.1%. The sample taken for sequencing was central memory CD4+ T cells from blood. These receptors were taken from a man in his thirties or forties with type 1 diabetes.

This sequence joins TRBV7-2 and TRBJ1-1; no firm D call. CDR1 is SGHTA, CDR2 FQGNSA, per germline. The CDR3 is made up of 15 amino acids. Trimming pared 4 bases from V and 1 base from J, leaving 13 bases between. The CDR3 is CASSSTRVTNTEAFF. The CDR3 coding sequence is TGTGCCAGCAGCTCGACAAGAGTGACGAACACTGAAGCTTTCTTT.

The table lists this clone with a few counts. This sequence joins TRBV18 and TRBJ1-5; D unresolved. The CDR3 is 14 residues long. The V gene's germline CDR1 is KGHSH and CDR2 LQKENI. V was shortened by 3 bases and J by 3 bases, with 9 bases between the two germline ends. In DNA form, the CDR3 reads TGTGCCAGCTCACCGGGGATTGACAATCAGCCCCAGCATTTT. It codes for CASSPGIDNQPQHF.

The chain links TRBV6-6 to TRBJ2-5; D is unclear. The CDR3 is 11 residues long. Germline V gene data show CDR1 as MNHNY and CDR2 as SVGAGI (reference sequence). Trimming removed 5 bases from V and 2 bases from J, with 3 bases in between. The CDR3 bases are TGTGCCAGCAGTAAACAAGAGACCCAGTACTTC. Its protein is CASSKQETQYF.

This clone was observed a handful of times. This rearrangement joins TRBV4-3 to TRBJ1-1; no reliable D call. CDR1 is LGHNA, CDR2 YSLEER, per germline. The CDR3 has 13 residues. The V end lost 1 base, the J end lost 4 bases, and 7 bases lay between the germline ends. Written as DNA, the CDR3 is TGCGCCAGCAGCCAAGGAGGAATCACTGAAGCTTTCTTT. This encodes CASSQGGITEAFF.

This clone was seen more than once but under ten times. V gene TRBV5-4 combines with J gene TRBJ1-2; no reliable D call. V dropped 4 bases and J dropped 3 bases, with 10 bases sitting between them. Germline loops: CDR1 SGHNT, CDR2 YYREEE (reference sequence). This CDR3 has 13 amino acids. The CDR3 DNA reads TGTGCCAGCAGCGCCGGGGATTACTATGGCTACACCTTC. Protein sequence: CASSAGDYYGYTF.

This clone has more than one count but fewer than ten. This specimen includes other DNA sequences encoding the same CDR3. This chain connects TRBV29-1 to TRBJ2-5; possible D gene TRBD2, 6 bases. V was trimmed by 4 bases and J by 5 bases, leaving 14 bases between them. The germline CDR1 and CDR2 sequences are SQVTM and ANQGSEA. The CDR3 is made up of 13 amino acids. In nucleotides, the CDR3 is TGCAGCGTTGTGCGAGGGGCGGGGGAGACCCAGTACTTC. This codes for CSVVRGAGETQYF. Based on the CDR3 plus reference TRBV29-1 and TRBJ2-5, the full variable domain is SAVISQKPSRDICQRGTSLTIQCQVDSQVTMMFWYRQQPGQSLTLIATANQGSEATYESGFVIDKFPISRPNLTFSTLTVSNMSPEDSSIYLCSVVRGAGETQYFGPGTRLLVL.

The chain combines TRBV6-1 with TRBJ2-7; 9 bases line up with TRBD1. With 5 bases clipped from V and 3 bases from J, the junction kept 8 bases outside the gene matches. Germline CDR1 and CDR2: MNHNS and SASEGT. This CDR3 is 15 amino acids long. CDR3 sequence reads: CASSSPGTGIYEQYF. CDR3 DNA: TGTGCCAGCAGTTCCCCCGGGACAGGGATCTACGAGCAGTACTTC.

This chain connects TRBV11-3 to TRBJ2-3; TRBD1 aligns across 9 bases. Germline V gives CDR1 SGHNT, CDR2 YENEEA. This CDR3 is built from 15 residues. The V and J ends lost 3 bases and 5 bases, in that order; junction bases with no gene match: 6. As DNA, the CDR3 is TGTGCCAGCAGCTTCGGACAGGGGAGCCAAGATACGCAGTATTTT. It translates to CASSFGQGSQDTQYF.

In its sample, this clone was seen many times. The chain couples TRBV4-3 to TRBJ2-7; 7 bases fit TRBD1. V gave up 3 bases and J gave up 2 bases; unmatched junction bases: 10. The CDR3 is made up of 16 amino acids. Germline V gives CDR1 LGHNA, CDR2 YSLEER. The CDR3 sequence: CASSHTAAGGTYEQYF. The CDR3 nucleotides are TGCGCCAGCAGCCATACGGCGGCAGGGGGTACCTACGAGCAGTACTTC.

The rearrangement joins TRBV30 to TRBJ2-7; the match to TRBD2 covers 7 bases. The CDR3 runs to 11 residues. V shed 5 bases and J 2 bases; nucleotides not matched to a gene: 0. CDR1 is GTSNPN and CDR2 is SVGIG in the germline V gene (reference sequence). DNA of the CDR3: TGTGCCTGGGGACTAGCCTACGAGCAGTACTTC. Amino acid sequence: CAWGLAYEQYF.

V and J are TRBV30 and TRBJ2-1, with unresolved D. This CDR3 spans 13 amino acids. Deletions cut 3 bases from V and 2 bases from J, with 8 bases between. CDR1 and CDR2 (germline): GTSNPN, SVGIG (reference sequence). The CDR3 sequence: CAWRRIAYNEQFF. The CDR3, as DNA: TGTGCCTGGAGACGGATTGCCTACAATGAGCAGTTCTTC. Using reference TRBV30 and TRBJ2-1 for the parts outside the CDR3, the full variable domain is SQTIHQWPATLVQPVGSPLSLECTVEGTSNPNLYWYRQAAGRGLQLLFYSVGIGQISSEVPQNLSASRPQDRQFILSSKKLLLSDSGFYLCAWRRIAYNEQFFGPGTRLTVL.

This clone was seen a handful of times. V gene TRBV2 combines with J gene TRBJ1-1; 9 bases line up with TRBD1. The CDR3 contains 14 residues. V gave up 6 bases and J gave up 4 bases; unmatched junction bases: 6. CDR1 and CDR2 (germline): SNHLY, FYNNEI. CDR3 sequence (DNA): TGTGCCAGCAGAGATGGACAGGGGCGCACTGAAGCTTTCTTT. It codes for CASRDGQGRTEAFF.

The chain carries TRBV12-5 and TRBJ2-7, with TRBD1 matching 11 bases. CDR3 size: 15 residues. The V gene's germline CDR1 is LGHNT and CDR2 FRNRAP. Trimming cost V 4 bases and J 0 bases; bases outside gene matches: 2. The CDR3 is CASGSGTGGSYEQYF. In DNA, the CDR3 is TGTGCTAGTGGTTCCGGGACAGGGGGCTCCTACGAGCAGTACTTC.

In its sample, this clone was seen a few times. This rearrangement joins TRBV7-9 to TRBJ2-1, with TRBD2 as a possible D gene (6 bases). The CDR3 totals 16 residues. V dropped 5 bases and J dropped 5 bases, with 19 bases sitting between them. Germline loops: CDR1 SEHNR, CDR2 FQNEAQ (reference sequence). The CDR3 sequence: CASSPTRGTSDNEQFF. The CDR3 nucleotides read TGTGCCAGCAGCCCTACCCGGGGGACCAGCGACAATGAGCAGTTCTTC.

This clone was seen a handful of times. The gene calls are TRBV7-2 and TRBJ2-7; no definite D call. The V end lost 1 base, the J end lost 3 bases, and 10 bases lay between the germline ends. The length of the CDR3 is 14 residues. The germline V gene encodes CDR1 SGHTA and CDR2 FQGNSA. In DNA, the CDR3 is TGTGCCAGCAGCTTAGACGGCAACTACTACGAGCAGTACTTC. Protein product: CASSLDGNYYEQYF.

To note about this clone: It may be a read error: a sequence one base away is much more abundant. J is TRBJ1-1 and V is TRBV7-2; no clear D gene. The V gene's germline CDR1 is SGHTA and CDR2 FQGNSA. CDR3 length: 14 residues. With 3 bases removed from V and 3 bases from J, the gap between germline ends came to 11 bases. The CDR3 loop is CASSLAGSHTEAFF. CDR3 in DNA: TGTGCCAGCAGCTTGGCAGGCAGCCACACTGAAGCTTTCTTT.

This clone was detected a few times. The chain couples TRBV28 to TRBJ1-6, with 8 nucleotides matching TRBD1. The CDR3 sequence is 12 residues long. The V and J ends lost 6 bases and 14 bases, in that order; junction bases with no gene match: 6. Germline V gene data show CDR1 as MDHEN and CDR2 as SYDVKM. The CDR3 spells CASRGTDRALHF. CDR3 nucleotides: TGTGCCAGCAGGGGTACGGACAGGGCCCTCCACTTT.

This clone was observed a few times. Written as DNA, the CDR3 is TGTGCCAGCAGCTTAGGACCGGTCTCTGGAAACACCATATATTTT. As protein: CASSLGPVSGNTIYF. This sequence joins TRBV13 and TRBJ1-3; D ambiguous. V was trimmed by 0 bases and J by 0 bases, leaving 6 bases between them. Germline V gene data show CDR1 as PRHDT and CDR2 as FYEKMQ (reference sequence). This CDR3 has 15 amino acids.

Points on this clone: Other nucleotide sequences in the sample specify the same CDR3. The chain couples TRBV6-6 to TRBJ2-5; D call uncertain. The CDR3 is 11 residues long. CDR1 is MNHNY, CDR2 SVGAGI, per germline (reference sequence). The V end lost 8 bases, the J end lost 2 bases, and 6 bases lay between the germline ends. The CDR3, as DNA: TGTGCCAGCTCAGCACAAGAGACCCAGTACTTC. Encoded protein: CASSAQETQYF.